This T cell receptor (beta chain) was recorded in a study of T cells in Graves' hyperthyroidism and ophthalmopathy. Overall study: Prior to any treatment, at the point of initial diagnosis, peripheral blood was collected.

Trimming took 1 base from V and 13 from J, leaving 16 bases between them. Germline assignment: CDR1 LGHDT and CDR2 YNNKEL (reference sequence). This CDR3 region has 13 residues. This clonotype was observed a handful of times. From RNA transcripts, TCR beta CDR3 regions were amplified. The HTBI primer set was used in a first-round RT-PCR of the TCR CDR3. TCRdb itself ran the multiplex PCR reads through MiXCR, one entry per CDR3 protein. The sample has under 350,000 distinct CDR3 sequences, roughly 23% seen once. Sequencing input: blood. The sequence was collected from a woman aged 45-59 years with Graves' hyperthyroidism. The gene calls are TRBV3-1 and TRBJ1-2; tentative D call: TRBD1 (5 bases). The CDR3, as DNA: TGTGCCAGCAGCCAAGGGGTCGGGACGGCTGGCACCTTC. This codes for CASSQGVGTAGTF.